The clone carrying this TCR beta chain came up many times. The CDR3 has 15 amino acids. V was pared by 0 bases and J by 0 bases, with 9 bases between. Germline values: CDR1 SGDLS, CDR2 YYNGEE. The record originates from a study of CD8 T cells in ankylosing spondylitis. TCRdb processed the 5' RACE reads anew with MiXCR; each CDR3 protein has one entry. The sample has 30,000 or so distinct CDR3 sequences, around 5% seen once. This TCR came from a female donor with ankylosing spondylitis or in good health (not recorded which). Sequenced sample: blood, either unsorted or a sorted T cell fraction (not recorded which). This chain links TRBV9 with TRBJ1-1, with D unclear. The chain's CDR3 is CASSVDPGMNTEAFF. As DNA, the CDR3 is TGTGCCAGCAGCGTAGATCCCGGCATGAACACTGAAGCTTTCTTT. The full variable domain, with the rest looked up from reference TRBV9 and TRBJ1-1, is DSGVTQTPKHLITATGQRVTLRCSPRSGDLSVYWYQQSLDQGLQFLIQYYNGEERAKGNILERFSAQQFPDLHSELNLSSLELGDSALYFCASSVDPGMNTEAFFGQGTRLTVV.